This TCR beta chain was recorded in a study of post-analysis software for immune sequencing data (dated by TCRdb to the mid-2010s). A note on the overall study: Relapsing-remitting, secondary progressive and progressive-relapsing multiple sclerosis were recorded as disease courses, and subtype annotation was lacking for some patients. The patient repertoires were compared against approximately twelve previously published healthy control repertoires obtained from donors aged 6 to 25 years. A subset of samples was prepared in parallel using single-end sample barcoding, then pooled and co-amplified after Illumina adapter ligation. Broader findings and caveats from the paper: Patients showed significantly higher frequencies than controls for several TRBV segments, among them TRBV5-6, TRBV5-1 and TRBV20-1. Normalized Chao1 diversity was significantly lower in multiple sclerosis patients than controls, suggesting substantial peripheral T-cell clonal expansion. Direct clustering with F measure showed strong co-clustering of samples prepared in the same batch, prompting a batch-effect correction. The multiple sclerosis patient group was slightly younger than the control group.

To demonstrate the VDJtools post-analysis software, the study profiled TCR beta repertoires from the peripheral blood of about a dozen young patients with multiple sclerosis. The multiple sclerosis patients were children and adolescents ranging in age from roughly 6 to 16 years. The library was made by PCR. Sequencing took place on an Illumina HiSeq 2500. To reduce PCR and sequencing biases, unique molecular identifiers were incorporated into the TCR beta cDNA libraries. Per 1 to 10 million input T cells, approximately 500,000 cDNA molecules were obtained, such that each molecule approximated one T cell. The patient libraries were prepared and sequenced using the same protocol as the earlier healthy control dataset. Samples belonging to the same batch were prepared together, multiplexed and sequenced on a shared HiSeq lane. Concerning the study's data processing: Raw barcoded reads were processed with MIGEC, and single-read molecular identifier groups were discarded before consensus assembly and CDR3 extraction. VDJtools was used for post-analysis of the clonotype tables, and diversity was normalized by down-sampling every dataset to the size of the smallest sample. In repertoire overlap clustering, CDR3 amino acid sequences, but not nucleotide sequences, were matched to correct batch-related cross-sample contamination. The raw public data were reprocessed by TCRdb itself: fastp quality trimming at Q25, MiXCR clonotype calling, in-frame beta chains only. Each record represents a unique CDR3 protein, reported with the most common genes and DNA among its rows. The V and J calls and clone size are TCRdb's, not the authors'. Here the sample has some 890,000 distinct CDR3 sequences; under 70% occur a single time. The ten most abundant clones make up approximately 4.2% of the sample.

For this clonotype: It lacks a known antigen. Within one base of it there is no much larger clone, and no base qualities were kept.

The germline V gene encodes CDR1 LGHDT and CDR2 YNNKEL (reference sequence). Spanning cysteine to phenylalanine, the CDR3 consists of 16 amino acids. CDR3 DNA only is kept here, 48 bases in frame from base 1. Trimming leaves V shorter by 4 bases and J shorter by 4 bases, with the junction holding 9 bases beyond the gene matches. This receptor was taken from a girl aged 10 to 17 with multiple sclerosis. The rearranged segments are TRBV3-1 and TRBJ2-7; 11 central nucleotides agree with TRBD2. Sequencing was carried out using blood. The DNA is TGTGCCAGCAGCCTTGGGACTAGCGGCTCGCTATACGAGCAGTACTTC. It encodes CASSLGTSGSLYEQYF.